Given below is one T cell receptor (beta chain) in context. These data are taken from a study of cytomegalovirus exposure and HLA in healthy donors. As for the study in general: Around 80 million unique TCR sequences came from HLA-typed donors in an early release.

Both 60 Vbeta primers and 13 Jbeta primers went into the PCR. TCRdb keeps only in-frame clones here, not all; method: immunoSEQ multiplex PCR. Of 160,000 or so clones in the sample, 55% to 75% are singletons; the top ten hold about 2.5%. Germline-derived CDR1 and CDR2 are SNHLY and FYNNEI. Trimming took 4 bases from V and 1 from J, leaving 15 bases between them. This CDR3 comprises 16 residues. V usage is TRBV2 and J usage is TRBJ2-3, with D possibly TRBD2 on 5 matching bases. The receptor's source is a human donor in good health. The sequenced material came from PBMCs. CDR3 DNA sequence: TGTGCCAGCAGTGTACGACGGGGAGACCGCACAGATACGCAGTATTTT. Amino acids: CASSVRRGDRTDTQYF.